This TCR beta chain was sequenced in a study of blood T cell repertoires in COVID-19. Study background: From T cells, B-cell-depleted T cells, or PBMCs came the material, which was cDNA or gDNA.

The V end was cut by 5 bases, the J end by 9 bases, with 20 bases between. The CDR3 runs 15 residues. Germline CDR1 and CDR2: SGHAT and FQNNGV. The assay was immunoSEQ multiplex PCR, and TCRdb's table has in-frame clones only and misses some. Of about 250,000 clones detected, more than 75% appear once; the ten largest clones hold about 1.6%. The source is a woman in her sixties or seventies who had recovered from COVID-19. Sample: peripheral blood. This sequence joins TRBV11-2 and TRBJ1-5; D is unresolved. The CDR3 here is CASSPRAGTRGPQHF. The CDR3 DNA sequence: TGTGCCAGCAGCCCCCGAGCCGGTACCCGGGGGCCCCAGCATTTT.